This TCR beta chain is from a study of blood T cells in healthy people across ages. Through a sample-barcoded 5' primer and a J-beta primer mix, a second PCR was run for about 6 to 11 cycles. A 12-random-nucleotide template-switch adaptor tagged each cDNA molecule. All samples yielded 2.5 million or more CDR3-containing paired-end reads. TCRdb ran MiXCR on the 5' RACE reads and lists one entry per CDR3 protein. The sample lists hundreds of thousands of distinct CDR3 sequences; 35% to 40% were seen once. V was pared by 6 bases and J by 0 bases, with 7 bases of the junction left unmatched. This CDR3 spans 16 amino acids. Looked up from germline, CDR1 is SGHTA and CDR2 is FQGNSA. Notes on the study in general: Donor CMV status was unknown, possibly confounding expanded clonotype changes.

Of note for this clonotype: Its matching antigen is unknown.

This chain joins TRBV7-2 and TRBJ2-2, with 7 bases aligning to TRBD1. Sequencing was carried out using blood. This TCR was recovered from a young man in good health. DNA of the CDR3: TGTGCCAGCAGTTCCATCGGGACAGCGAACACCGGGGAGCTGTTTTTT. Translated: CASSSIGTANTGELFF.